The T cell receptor (beta chain) under discussion was sequenced for a study of T cell repertoires in cytomegalovirus infection. Study-wide context: As its CMV epitopes, the study selected recently identified HLA-C-restricted and well-studied HLA-B-restricted targets.

In its sample, this clonotype was seen a few times. Its antigen remains unknown. Per germline, CDR1 LGHDT and CDR2 YNNKEL (reference sequence). CDR3 length equals 15 residues. V dropped 4 bases and J dropped 3 bases, with 13 bases sitting between them. MiXCR, applied by TCRdb to the reads, yields one record per CDR3 protein. This sample has 50,000 to 60,000 distinct CDR3 sequences, with about 18% found just once. The source of this sequence is a human donor in good health (CMV status not recorded). Some clones in this sample may be carry-over from other donors' samples. Sample: CD8+ T cells from cultured PBMCs, taken from culture after CMV antigen stimulation. The chain carries TRBV3-1 and TRBJ1-3; D is possibly TRBD1 (6 bases). The CDR3: CASSPNRDRGNTIYF. The CDR3 region has the DNA TGTGCCAGCAGCCCTAACAGGGACCGTGGAAACACCATATATTTT.